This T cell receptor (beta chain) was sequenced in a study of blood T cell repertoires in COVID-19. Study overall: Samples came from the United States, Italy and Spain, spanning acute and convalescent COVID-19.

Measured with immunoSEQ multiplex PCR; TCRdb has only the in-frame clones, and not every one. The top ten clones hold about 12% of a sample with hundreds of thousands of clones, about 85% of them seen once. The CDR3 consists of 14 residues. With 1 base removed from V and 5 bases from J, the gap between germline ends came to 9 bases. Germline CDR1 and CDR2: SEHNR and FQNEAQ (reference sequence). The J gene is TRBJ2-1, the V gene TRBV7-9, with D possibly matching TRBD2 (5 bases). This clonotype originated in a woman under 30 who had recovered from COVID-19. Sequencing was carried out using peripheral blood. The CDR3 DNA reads TGTGCCAGCAGCTTAGGGACTGGAAACAATGAGCAGTTCTTC. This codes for CASSLGTGNNEQFF.